This T cell receptor beta chain was captured by sequencing in a study of cytomegalovirus exposure and HLA in healthy donors (dated by TCRdb to 2016 to 2017). Regarding the study in general: According to an earlier analysis of several hundred of the donors, roughly 180 million T cells yielded over 100 million unique TCR beta sequences and approximately 280 Gb of sequence data. An early release that covered some 640 HLA-typed donors contained about 290 gigabases of sequencing data and tens of millions of unique TCR sequences. Of the 398 genotyped donors, 80% to 90% were placed in the genetic ancestry cluster associated with self-reported Caucasian donors. The aim of the study was to test whether cataloging public T cell receptors could identify signatures of past pathogen exposure. The T cell repertoires of some 670 subjects were profiled by immunosequencing and related to cytomegalovirus serostatus. In addition to the first cohort of around 670 subjects, a separate validation cohort of around 110 different subjects was used. High-throughput TCR immunosequencing, statistical association of individual TCRs with disease status, and machine learning were combined to predict cytomegalovirus infection status. To study patterns of TCR occurrence, a later analysis re-analyzed previously published TCR beta repertoires from hundreds of donors and added high-resolution HLA genotyping. Rather than drawing on any new phenotypic data, the later analysis identified candidate immune exposures from TCR beta sequences and the way those sequences occurred across donors. To decide whether each TCR beta V gene segment behaved as functional or pseudogenic, an earlier analysis of some 540 of the donors relied on high-throughput TCR beta sequencing. Donor age, sex, ethnicity and CMV serostatus were compiled together with the repertoire data. A later genetic analysis took genome-wide SNP genotypes for about 65% of the 666 donors and used that subset as a discovery cohort. Every repertoire in the discovery cohort had been generated on one and the same sequencing platform. Both class I and class II loci were covered by HLA typing, at four-digit resolution. Typing coverage differed by locus: A, B, C, DRB1 and DQB1 were typed in roughly 620-630 donors, DQA1 in 500 to 550, DPA1 in roughly 590, and DPB1 in just under 480. Four or five DR-DQ haplotypes were handled as single units for association and clustering because linkage in the cohort was strong. Among a few hundred genotyped donors of the cohort, an average of around 240,000 unique TCR beta nucleotide sequences were sequenced per donor, around 20% of them non-productive. What the work shows at the level of the full study, not this receptor alone: This cohort had only TCR beta chains sequenced, and the lack of alpha or paired-chain data limited which features could be detected. A total of 150 to 200 TCR beta chains were listed by the study as associated with cytomegalovirus. At a false discovery rate of 0.05, a later analysis linked roughly 17,000 TCR beta sequences to specific HLA alleles. Compared with equally common non-associated chains, HLA-associated TCR beta chains in a later analysis were more clonally expanded and had lower generation probabilities. According to a later analysis, TCR association rates differed among HLA loci, with DRB1 alleles showing the most associated TCRs and HLA-C alleles showing the fewest. A later analysis reported that several top co-occurrence clusters appeared linked to parvovirus B19, influenza, CMV and Epstein-Barr virus. Because the 87-base-pair reads could not distinguish some IMGT-functional V segments, including TRBV6-2 and TRBV6-3, those segments were excluded. The only immune exposure information available for the cohort was CMV serostatus. Linkage disequilibrium might explain the correlated functional status among segregating V segments, but an unknown experimental factor could not be ruled out. A further reported finding was that TCR beta sequences accurately predicted the HLA-A and HLA-B alleles for most subjects in the first cohort. The authors suggested that the approach could potentially be extended to other disease states and immunological phenotypes. Roughly uniform sequencing depth across donors was assumed in presence/absence analyses, although this assumption may not hold. Strong co-occurrence of HLA alleles, especially DR and DQ, made assigning TCR associations to individual alleles difficult. A few of the identified cytomegalovirus-associated TCR beta chains were confirmed in vitro to be specific for cytomegalovirus antigens. According to a later genetic analysis, donors in an Asian-associated ancestry cluster had fewer N-insertions in productive TCRs than the approximately 670-donor mean. Because counts were too low, roughly 18 rarely observed V segments, including chromosome 9 orphons, were left out of the earlier analysis of a few hundred of the donors. Broadly in line with IMGT annotations, most TCR beta V segments showed up in productive rearrangements about 87% or about 30% of the time in an earlier analysis of 587 of the donors. Most TCR sequences were seen in very few donors, while some public TCRs were found in many individuals. A later genetic analysis associated a missense DCLRE1C variant with V-gene and J-gene trimming of TCR beta chains, and an independent cohort replicated the association. The sequencing pipeline was judged likely to have produced a cluster of highly shared sequence variants as a technical artifact. According to a later analysis, most CMV-associated TCR beta chains appeared to be HLA-restricted, and the HLA associations seemed to be driven largely by CMV exposure. Cytomegalovirus status was reported to be diagnosed by the classifier with high specificity and sensitivity in both the original and validation cohorts. Because some donors lacked HLA typing at each locus, the association tests relied only on the typed subset.

Reading the germline V gene gives CDR1 SNHLY and CDR2 FYNNEI. Measured from the cysteine to the phenylalanine, the CDR3 is 15 residues long. Only the CDR3 region is kept as DNA, spanning 45 bases read in frame from base 1. For this chain, trimming is 0 bases at the V end and 9 bases at the J end, and the number of junction bases without a gene match is 8. As for this clone: Its target antigen remains unknown. No qualities accompany the bases; no much larger clone lies one base away.

The library was made by the immunoSEQ multiplex PCR assay. For the multiplex PCR, a mixture combining 60 forward primers for TCR Vbeta segments and 13 reverse primers for TCR Jbeta segments was used. The CDR3 region of rearranged TCR beta genes was amplified from genomic DNA with a multiplex PCR assay. The Illumina HiSeq System was used to sequence the amplified TCR beta libraries as 87-base-pair reads. In the original analysis: A later analysis tallied about 77 million unique TCR beta chains across the 700 or so repertoires, and roughly 11 million of those chains were shared by two or more donors. Raw reads were error-corrected and collapsed into unique sequences with a nearest-neighbor algorithm that merged closely related sequences to remove PCR and sequencing errors. CDR3 sequences were aligned to IMGT reference sequences to assign V, D and J gene segments. Each retained sequence needed at least a six-nucleotide match to both a V gene segment and a J gene segment. Rearrangements were classified as productive when the CDR3 lacked stop codons and remained in frame with V and J, and all other rearrangements were classified as non-productive. CDR3 was defined by IMGT convention, running from the second conserved V-encoded cysteine to the conserved J-encoded phenylalanine. The earlier analysis of roughly 590 of the donors excluded sequences that lacked an unambiguous match to a single V gene segment. In an earlier analysis of roughly 500 of the donors, V segments were called functional above 56.7% productive rearrangements and were called segregating when the between-donor standard deviation exceeded 5%. A statistical classification framework was built for diagnosing cytomegalovirus status from the catalog of TCR beta chain sequences. A later analysis assigned V and J genes by comparing TCR nucleotide sequences with IMGT/GENE-DB human TR gene sequences. In a later analysis, CDR3 sequences and most-parsimonious VDJ recombination scenarios were assigned using the TCRdist pipeline. In a later analysis, each TCR beta chain was defined by its CDR3 amino acid sequence together with its V-gene family, and reads without a unique V-gene family were excluded. In a later analysis, around 600 highly shared, low-generation-probability nucleotide sequences were removed to address suspected cross-contamination and a sequencing artifact. For each public chain, a later analysis derived a clonal expansion index from normalized ranks of inferred template counts within each repertoire. In a later analysis, generation probabilities were computed with a VDJ recombination model fitted to out-of-frame rearrangements, and the resulting probabilities were checked against IGoR. Hypergeometric tests were used in a later analysis to score TCR-TCR, TCR-HLA and TCR-CMV co-occurrence, with a repertoire-size bias correction applied to the TCR pairs. False discovery rates were estimated in a later analysis by permuting HLA or CMV assignments 20 times. In a later analysis, co-occurring TCRs were grouped with DBSCAN, and TCRdist sequence similarity was added when clustering was performed within HLA-allele-positive subsets. Co-occurrence clustering excluded repertoires with fewer than 30,000 or more than 120,000 public chains, plus five with anomalous nucleotide sharing. Sourced from immuneACCESS, this table was stored by TCRdb with only in-frame sequences that have V and J called. A share of the clones is absent; for the studies checked, an unresolved V gene accounts for under half, and the remainder has no known explanation. That table supplies the V and J calls and clone size; D and trimming were determined from the DNA. In all, the sample holds 150,000 to 200,000 clones, and about 82% of those were seen once. The ten largest clones add up to roughly 2% of the sample.

The cohort consisted of more than 650 healthy bone marrow donors. Cohort members were all nominally healthy when sampled, although unrecorded immune exposures were likely present. The donor was CMV seronegative and belonged to the group of 352 seronegative cohort members. Each donor provided a peripheral blood sample, and peripheral blood mononuclear cells were used for TCR beta sequencing. Genomic DNA extraction from the blood cell samples was performed with the Qiagen DNeasy Blood Extraction Kit. The sample was PBMCs. The rearrangement combines TRBV2 with TRBJ2-4; the central 7 bases match TRBD2. The receptor was derived from a woman under 40 in good health and CMV-seronegative. At the DNA level, the sequence is TGTGCCAGCAGTGAAGCGTCCGGGCGGGGGAGCATTCAGTACTTC. The translation is CASSEASGRGSIQYF.